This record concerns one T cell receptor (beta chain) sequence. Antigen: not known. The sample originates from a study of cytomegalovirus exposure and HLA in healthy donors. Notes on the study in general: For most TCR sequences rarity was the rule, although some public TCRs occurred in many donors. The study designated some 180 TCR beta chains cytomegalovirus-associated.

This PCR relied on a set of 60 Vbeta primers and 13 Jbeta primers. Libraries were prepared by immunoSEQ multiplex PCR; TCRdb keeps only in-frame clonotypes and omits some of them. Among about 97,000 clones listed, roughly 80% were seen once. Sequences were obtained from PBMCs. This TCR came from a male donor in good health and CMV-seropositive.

CDR3 DNA: TGTGCCAGCAGTGACGAGGTTGGGGAGACCCAGTACTTC. It yields the protein CASSDEVGETQYF. V usage is TRBV6-1 and J usage is TRBJ2-5, with D unresolved. CDR1 and CDR2 (germline): MNHNS, SASEGT. Trimming left V 3 bases short and J 5 bases short, with 10 bases between. The length of the CDR3 is 13 residues.